What follows describes a single T cell receptor (beta chain). The primer mix had 60 Vbeta and 13 Jbeta primers. Sequencing was performed with immunoSEQ multiplex PCR; in TCRdb, only in-frame clones are kept and a portion is missing. The data hold roughly 79,000 clones, with roughly 72% observed a single time. These data originate in a study of cytomegalovirus exposure and HLA in healthy donors. Germline-derived CDR1 and CDR2 are SGHRS and YFSETQ. The length of the CDR3 is 17 residues. V was trimmed by 3 bases and J by 2 bases, leaving 20 bases between them. The source of this sequence is a woman aged 45-65 years in good health and CMV-seropositive. V is TRBV5-1 and J is TRBJ1-2; the D gene is possibly TRBD1 (6 bases). The sequenced sample consisted of PBMCs. CDR3 residues: CASSSRQQGGLNYGYTF. The CDR3 DNA reads TGCGCCAGCAGCTCGAGACAACAGGGAGGGTTGAACTATGGCTACACCTTC.